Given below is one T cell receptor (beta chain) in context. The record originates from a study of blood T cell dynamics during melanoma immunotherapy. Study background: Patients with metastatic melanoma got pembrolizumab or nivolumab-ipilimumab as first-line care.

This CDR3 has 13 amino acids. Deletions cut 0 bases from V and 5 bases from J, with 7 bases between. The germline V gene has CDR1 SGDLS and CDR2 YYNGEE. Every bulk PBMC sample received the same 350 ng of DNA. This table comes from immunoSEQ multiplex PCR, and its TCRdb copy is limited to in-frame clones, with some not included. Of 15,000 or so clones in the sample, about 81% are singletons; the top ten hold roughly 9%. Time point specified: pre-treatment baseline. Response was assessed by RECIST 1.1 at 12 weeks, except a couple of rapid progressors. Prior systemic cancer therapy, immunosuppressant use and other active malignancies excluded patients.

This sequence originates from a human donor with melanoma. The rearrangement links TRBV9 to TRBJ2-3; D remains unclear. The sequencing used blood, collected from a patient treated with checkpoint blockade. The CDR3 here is CASSVGAQDTQYF. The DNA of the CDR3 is TGTGCCAGCAGCGTAGGCGCCCAAGATACGCAGTATTTT. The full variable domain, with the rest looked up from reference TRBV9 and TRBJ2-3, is DSGVTQTPKHLITATGQRVTLRCSPRSGDLSVYWYQQSLDQGLQFLIQYYNGEERAKGNILERFSAQQFPDLHSELNLSSLELGDSALYFCASSVGAQDTQYFGPGTRLTVL.